The rows below give T cell receptor beta chains drawn from one sample of a study of T cell responses to AZD1222 COVID-19 vaccine. TCRdb's copy holds only in-frame clones and misses some; the assay was immunoSEQ multiplex PCR. The repertoire holds approximately 120,000 clones, with roughly 86% as singletons. Here the sequenced sample was peripheral blood, taken 28 days after the second AZD1222 dose. These receptors came from an adult who received the AZD1222 COVID-19 vaccine. Each CDR3 is given with its conserved first and last residue. The D gene is left open where the match is weak. Size is stated for part of the rows, as once, few or many counts, or as a class when the clone is expanded.

J gene | D gene | clone size | V gene | CDR3 protein | CDR3 DNA
TRBJ1-5 | TRBD1 | NA | TRBV28 | CASSLWAGGWGNQPQHF | TGTGCCAGCAGTTTATGGGCAGGGGGCTGGGGCAATCAGCCCCAGCATTTT
TRBJ1-6 | NA | once | TRBV7-9 | CASSPSRGHNSPLHF | TGTGCCAGCAGCCCCAGCCGGGGCCATAATTCACCCCTCCACTTT
TRBJ2-7 | TRBD1 | NA | TRBV7-9 | CASSLLGQGPKGIYEQYF | TGTGCCAGCAGCTTATTGGGACAGGGGCCGAAGGGGATATACGAGCAGTACTTC
TRBJ1-5 | NA | NA | TRBV19 | CASSMGNQPQHF | TGTGCCAGTAGTATGGGCAATCAGCCCCAGCATTTT
TRBJ2-1 | NA | once | TRBV7-9 | CASSPTLTDNEQFF | TGTGCCAGCAGCCCCACGCTGACTGACAATGAGCAGTTCTTC
TRBJ2-7 | TRBD2 | NA | TRBV10-3 | CAISARLAGLYEQYF | TGTGCCATCAGTGCTCGACTAGCGGGCCTTTACGAGCAGTACTTC
TRBJ1-6 | TRBD1 | NA | TRBV9 | CASSVAQGPLHF | TGTGCCAGCAGCGTAGCACAGGGGCCCCTCCACTTT
TRBJ1-1 | NA | NA | TRBV19 | CASSIMQNTEAFF | TGTGCCAGTAGTATCATGCAGAACACTGAAGCTTTCTTT
TRBJ2-2 | TRBD1 | once | TRBV19 | CASTTTGGGTGELFF | TGTGCCAGTACCACGACAGGGGGTGGCACCGGGGAGCTGTTTTTT
TRBJ2-7 | NA | NA | TRBV6-2/TRBV6-3 | CASSYSGINYEQYF | TGTGCCAGCAGTTACTCAGGGATTAATTACGAGCAGTACTTC
TRBJ2-5 | TRBD2 | NA | TRBV15 | CATSRILAGQETQYF | TGTGCCACCAGCAGGATACTAGCGGGACAAGAGACCCAGTACTTC
TRBJ1-1 | NA | NA | TRBV14 | CASSPIEGVNTEAFF | TGTGCCAGCAGCCCAATCGAGGGGGTGAACACTGAAGCTTTCTTT
TRBJ2-5 | NA | few | TRBV5-4 | CASSGPLETQYF | TGTGCCAGCAGCGGACCTCTGGAGACCCAGTACTTC
TRBJ1-2 | TRBD1 | NA | TRBV6-5 | CASNVRTGVDGYTF | TGTGCCAGCAATGTTAGGACAGGGGTGGATGGCTACACCTTC
TRBJ2-5 | TRBD2 | NA | TRBV28 | CASRFPSGPAGTQYF | TGTGCCAGCAGATTCCCTAGCGGTCCCGCCGGGACCCAGTACTTC
TRBJ1-1 | NA | NA | TRBV2 | CASRRDSQGEAFF | TGTGCCAGCAGAAGAGATTCACAGGGTGAAGCTTTCTTT
TRBJ1-4 | NA | NA | TRBV2 | CASSETPTRGEKLFF | TGTGCCAGCAGTGAAACCCCCACCCGAGGTGAAAAACTGTTTTTT
TRBJ1-1 | TRBD1 | NA | TRBV19 | CASSIVGRGRTEAFF | TGTGCCAGTAGTATCGTCGGAAGGGGGCGGACTGAAGCTTTCTTT
TRBJ1-1 | NA | NA | TRBV29-1 | CSVVRGDTEAFF | TGCAGCGTTGTGAGAGGGGACACTGAAGCTTTCTTT
TRBJ2-5 | NA | NA | TRBV29-1 | CSATPGSGETQYF | TGCAGCGCTACCCCAGGGTCAGGGGAGACCCAGTACTTC
TRBJ1-2 | NA | NA | TRBV28 | CASTPNWGANYGYTF | TGTGCCAGCACCCCGAATTGGGGGGCTAACTATGGCTACACCTTC
TRBJ1-1 | TRBD1 | NA | TRBV7-9 | CASSPGQGKSLEAFF | TGTGCCAGCAGCCCCGGACAGGGGAAATCCCTGGAAGCTTTCTTT
TRBJ2-7 | NA | NA | TRBV7-9 | CASSLEPKAPYEQYF | TGTGCCAGCAGCTTAGAACCGAAAGCCCCCTACGAGCAGTACTTC
TRBJ2-1 | TRBD2 | NA | TRBV4-3 | CASSQEAGEGNSYNEQFF | TGCGCCAGCAGCCAAGAGGCGGGGGAGGGGAACTCCTACAATGAGCAGTTCTTC
TRBJ2-7 | TRBD1 | NA | TRBV5-4 | CASSRTGSSYEQYF | TGTGCCAGCAGCCGGACAGGAAGCTCCTACGAGCAGTACTTC
TRBJ2-3 | TRBD2 | once | TRBV18 | CASSRLAGGQGTDTQYF | TGTGCCAGCTCACGACTAGCGGGGGGACAGGGCACAGATACGCAGTATTTT
TRBJ2-7 | TRBD1 | once | TRBV6-5 | CASSPTGVTYEQYF | TGTGCCAGCAGTCCGACAGGGGTAACCTACGAGCAGTACTTC
TRBJ1-2 | NA | once | TRBV9 | CASSGGGAHNYGYTF | TGTGCCAGCAGCGGCGGGGGGGCACATAACTATGGCTACACCTTC
TRBJ1-1 | NA | once | TRBV20-1 | CSASRVDTEAFF | TGCAGTGCTAGTCGGGTGGACACTGAAGCTTTCTTT
TRBJ1-5 | NA | NA | TRBV6-5 | CASSSGQLNQPQHF | TGTGCCAGCAGTTCGGGACAACTCAATCAGCCCCAGCATTTT
TRBJ2-1 | NA | few | TRBV7-3 | CASSLEKSSYNEQFF | TGTGCCAGCAGCTTAGAAAAAAGCTCCTACAATGAGCAGTTCTTC
TRBJ1-1 | NA | NA | TRBV14 | CASSRETGRAFF | TGTGCCAGCAGCCGAGAGACGGGGCGGGCTTTCTTT
TRBJ2-3 | TRBD2 | NA | TRBV7-2 | CASSPAGGGTDTQYF | TGTGCCAGCAGCCCAGCGGGAGGGGGGACAGATACGCAGTATTTT
TRBJ1-6 | NA | NA | TRBV3-1/TRBV3-2 | CASSQAPGQNSPLHF | TGTGCCAGCAGCCAAGCTCCGGGCCAAAATTCACCCCTCCACTTT
TRBJ1-1 | NA | NA | TRBV19 | CASRKDIEAFF | TGTGCCAGTAGGAAGGACATAGAAGCTTTCTTT
TRBJ2-1 | TRBD1 | NA | TRBV11-1 | CASSKAGGSHNEQFF | TGTGCCAGCAGCAAAGCAGGGGGCTCCCACAATGAGCAGTTCTTC
TRBJ1-2 | NA | once | TRBV18 | CASSRGTDHFNYGYTF | TGTGCCAGCTCACGGGGAACAGACCACTTTAACTATGGCTACACCTTC
TRBJ1-2 | NA | NA | TRBV3-1/TRBV3-2 | CASSLDTRANYGYTF | TGTGCCAGCAGCCTCGACACCAGGGCTAACTATGGCTACACCTTC
TRBJ2-2 | NA | NA | TRBV7-2 | CASSPGDLANTGELFF | TGTGCCAGCAGCCCAGGGGACTTGGCGAACACCGGGGAGCTGTTTTTT
TRBJ1-2 | NA | NA | TRBV27 | CASSWQGSYGYTF | TGTGCCAGCTCCTGGCAGGGATCCTATGGCTACACCTTC
TRBJ2-7 | NA | NA | TRBV4-1 | CASSQGQVSYEQYF | TGCGCCAGCAGCCAAGGCCAGGTCTCCTACGAGCAGTACTTC
TRBJ2-2 | TRBD2 | NA | TRBV15 | CATSSLAGNGELFF | TGTGCCACCAGTAGCCTAGCGGGAAACGGGGAGCTGTTTTTT
TRBJ1-4 | NA | NA | TRBV14 | CASSQARVLDEKLFF | TGTGCCAGCAGCCAAGCGCGGGTACTCGATGAAAAACTGTTTTTT
TRBJ1-2 | NA | once | TRBV5-3 | CARSFPNRRGPFYGYTF | TGTGCCAGAAGCTTTCCCAATCGACGGGGACCGTTCTATGGCTACACCTTC